A single sample gave rise to the 21 T cell receptor beta chains below, sequenced in a study of blood T cell repertoires in COVID-19. Assay: immunoSEQ multiplex PCR; the TCRdb copy retains only in-frame clones and omits some. The sample lists more than 95,000 clones, roughly 85% occurring once. Sequenced input: peripheral blood. The receptors come from a man aged 30-40 years with acute or convalescent COVID-19.

This sequence joins TRBV11-2 and TRBJ2-2; 8 nucleotides agree with TRBD2. This CDR3 has 16 amino acids. CDR1 is SGHAT and CDR2 is FQNNGV in the germline V gene. V dropped 1 base and J dropped 6; count of bases not matched to a gene: 7. The CDR3 sequence: CASSLGGGGPPGELFF. The CDR3 region has the DNA TGTGCCAGCAGCTTAGGGGGCGGGGGGCCCCCCGGGGAGCTGTTTTTT. The whole variable domain, remainder taken from reference TRBV11-2 and TRBJ2-2, is EAGVAQSPRYKIIEKRQSVAFWCNPISGHATLYWYQQILGQGPKLLIQFQNNGVVDDSQLPKDRFSAERLKGVDSTLKIQPAKLEDSAVYLCASSLGGGGPPGELFFGEGSRLTVL.

This chain connects TRBV3-1 (or the pseudogene TRBV3-2) to TRBJ1-3; D uncertain. The CDR3 loop spans 15 amino acids. Deletions cut 1 base from V and 2 bases from J, with 9 bases between. The V gene's germline CDR1 is LGHDT and CDR2 YNNKEL (reference sequence). The DNA for the CDR3 is TGTGCCAGCAGCCAAGGGCAGGTACCTGGAAACACCATATATTTT. Translating it yields CASSQGQVPGNTIYF.

This sequence joins TRBV15 and TRBJ2-7, with D possibly matching TRBD2 (6 bases). Looked up from germline, CDR1 is LNHNV and CDR2 is YYDKDF (reference sequence). This CDR3 spans 14 amino acids. V lost 5 bases and J lost 2, with 13 bases in between. CDR3 nucleotide sequence: TGTGCCACCAGCGAGGGACTTCTCACCTACGAGCAGTACTTC. Residues: CATSEGLLTYEQYF.

The V call is TRBV6-1, the J call TRBJ1-5, with TRBD1 matching over 10 bases. V trimming: 6 bases; J trimming: 7 bases; junction bases outside the gene matches: 9. The germline CDR1 and CDR2 sequences are MNHNS and SASEGT. This CDR3 contains 15 residues. This CDR3 reads CASRPGQGNFQPQHF. The CDR3 DNA reads as TGTGCCAGCAGGCCGGGACAGGGGAATTTCCAGCCCCAGCATTTT.

The genes are TRBV6-4 and TRBJ1-1; D is uncertain. CDR3 size: 13 residues. Trimming pared 4 bases from V and 5 bases from J, leaving 11 bases between. Germline CDR1 and CDR2: MRHNA and SNTAGT. CDR3 loop: CASSGQGTTEAFF. The CDR3 DNA reads TGTGCCAGCAGTGGACAAGGAACGACTGAAGCTTTCTTT.

This clone has more than one count but fewer than ten. The CDR3 region is CASSQGNMNTEAFF. The CDR3 coding sequence is TGTGCCAGCAGCCAAGGAAACATGAACACTGAAGCTTTCTTT. The chain couples TRBV4-2 to TRBJ1-1; D call uncertain. The V and J ends lost 1 base and 0 bases respectively, with 6 bases between them. Germline assignment: CDR1 LGHNA and CDR2 YNFKEQ. The CDR3 is 14 amino acids.

The CDR3 DNA is TGTGCCAGCAGGCACGGGGGTAGCGGCTCCTACAATGAGCAGTTCTTC. This codes for CASRHGGSGSYNEQFF. J is TRBJ2-1 and V is TRBV6-6, with a tentative D call TRBD2 (6 bases). Germline CDR1 reads MNHNY; CDR2 reads SVGAGI (reference sequence). The length of the CDR3 is 16 residues. V lost 6 bases and J lost 0, with 15 bases in between.

This sequence joins TRBV14 and TRBJ2-3, with TRBD2 matching over 11 bases. Germline V gives CDR1 SGHDN, CDR2 FVKESK. The CDR3 sequence is 15 residues long. J was trimmed by 2 bases and V by 3 bases; bases with no gene match: 1. CDR3 sequence (DNA): TGTGCCAGCAGCCAGGGACTAGCGGTCACAGATACGCAGTATTTT. Encoded protein: CASSQGLAVTDTQYF.

In this sample, this clone turned up a few times. J is TRBJ1-2 and V is TRBV3-1 (or the pseudogene TRBV3-2); the D is unclear. CDR1 LGHDT and CDR2 YNNKEL come from the germline V gene (reference sequence). CDR3 length: 11 residues. Trimming pared 4 bases from V and 7 bases from J, leaving 7 bases between. The CDR3 loop is CASSLGRGYTF. DNA of the CDR3: TGTGCCAGCAGCCTCGGTCGTGGCTACACCTTC.

The chain is built from TRBV7-2 and TRBJ1-1, with TRBD1 matching over 8 bases. Germline assignment: CDR1 SGHTA and CDR2 FQGNSA. This CDR3 contains 16 residues. The V segment lost 10 bases and the J segment 1 base; nucleotides outside the gene matches: 14. Here the CDR3 reads CATQPKLGQENTEAFF. CDR3 DNA: TGTGCCACCCAACCAAAACTGGGACAGGAGAACACTGAAGCTTTCTTT. The entire variable domain, with the rest obtained from reference TRBV7-2 and TRBJ1-1, is as follows: GAGVSQSPSNKVTEKGKDVELRCDPISGHTALYWYRQSLGQGLEFLIYFQGNSAPDKSGLPSDRFSAERTGGSVSTLTIQRTQQEDSAVYLCATQPKLGQENTEAFFGQGTRLTVV.

The J gene is TRBJ1-4, the V gene TRBV7-9; no firm D call. The germline V gene has CDR1 SEHNR and CDR2 FQNEAQ (reference sequence). The CDR3 is 15 amino acids. V lost 3 bases and J 10 bases, leaving 18 bases between the germline ends. The CDR3 sequence is CASSFPADGTGKLFF. The CDR3 DNA is TGTGCCAGCAGCTTCCCGGCAGACGGTACGGGAAAACTGTTTTTT.

This clone was seen just once. This sequence joins TRBV6-5 and TRBJ2-2, with TRBD1 matching 8 bases. With 1 base clipped from V and 5 bases from J, the junction kept 3 bases outside the gene matches. CDR1 and CDR2 from the germline V gene are MNHEY and SVGAGI. CDR3 length: 15 amino acids. The CDR3 nucleotides are TGTGCCAGCAGTTACTGGCAGGGGGCGACCGGGGAGCTGTTTTTT. This gives the protein CASSYWQGATGELFF.

The rearrangement joins TRBV2 to TRBJ2-3, with 12 bases that match TRBD2. The V and J ends lost 0 bases and 0 bases, in that order; junction bases with no gene match: 7. This CDR3 has 19 residues. Germline lookup yields CDR1 SNHLY and CDR2 FYNNEI. The CDR3 DNA reads as TGTGCCAGCAGTGAAGCAGGACTAGCGGGGCTGACTAGCACAGATACGCAGTATTTT. Amino acid sequence: CASSEAGLAGLTSTDTQYF.

The J gene is TRBJ2-3, the V gene TRBV6-2 or TRBV6-3, with D possibly matching TRBD1 (5 bases). Germline lookup yields CDR1 MNHEY and CDR2 SVGEGT. Trimming pared 2 bases from V and 2 bases from J, leaving 11 bases between. The CDR3 runs 15 residues. CDR3 sequence: CASSYGQGFTDTQYF. The CDR3 region has the DNA TGTGCCAGCAGTTACGGGCAGGGATTCACAGATACGCAGTATTTT.

CDR3 sequence (DNA): TGTGCCAGCAGCTTTGGGACAGGGGGTAAAAGTCAGCCCCAGCATTTT. Its translation: CASSFGTGGKSQPQHF. The genes are TRBV5-6 and TRBJ1-5, with 11 bases that match TRBD1. J was trimmed by 6 bases and V by 2 bases; bases with no gene match: 7. The V gene's germline CDR1 is SGHDT and CDR2 YYEEEE. The CDR3 is made up of 16 amino acids.

V is TRBV9 and J is TRBJ2-3; D possibly corresponds to TRBD2 (5 bases). This CDR3 comprises 16 residues. Trimming shortened V by 2 bases and J by 5 bases, and 18 bases separated the two germline ends. The germline V gene has CDR1 SGDLS and CDR2 YYNGEE. The CDR3 DNA reads TGTGCCAGCAGCGTGGGAGCAGGCGGAGGTAAAGATACGCAGTATTTT. Translation gives CASSVGAGGGKDTQYF. The full variable domain, with the rest looked up from reference TRBV9 and TRBJ2-3, is DSGVTQTPKHLITATGQRVTLRCSPRSGDLSVYWYQQSLDQGLQFLIQYYNGEERAKGNILERFSAQQFPDLHSELNLSSLELGDSALYFCASSVGAGGGKDTQYFGPGTRLTVL.

The chain combines TRBV7-9 with TRBJ1-6, with TRBD1 matching 9 bases. CDR1 and CDR2 (germline): SEHNR, FQNEAQ (reference sequence). Trimming at V came to 1 base and at J to 9 bases, leaving 4 bases not matched to a gene. The CDR3 totals 15 residues. CDR3 in amino acids: CASSLGDREGSPLHF. CDR3 in DNA: TGTGCCAGCAGCTTAGGGGACAGGGAAGGTTCACCCCTCCACTTT.

This clone has more than one count but fewer than ten. The genes are TRBV5-8 and TRBJ1-1, with D perhaps TRBD1 (6 bases). This CDR3 spans 16 amino acids. V dropped 4 bases and J dropped 1 base, with 17 bases sitting between them. In germline, CDR1 is SGHTS, CDR2 YDEGEE. CDR3 amino acids: CASSLSITGTNTEAFF. The CDR3 DNA sequence: TGTGCCAGCAGCCTTTCAATAACAGGGACGAACACTGAAGCTTTCTTT.

V gene TRBV4-1 combines with J gene TRBJ1-2; weak D call: TRBD1 (5 bases). V was clipped by 0 bases and J by 2 bases, with 10 bases between them. Germline V gene data show CDR1 as MGHRA and CDR2 as YSYEKL. This CDR3 is 15 amino acids long. CDR3 loop: CASSQERAGNYGYTF. As DNA, the CDR3 is TGCGCCAGCAGCCAAGAACGAGCAGGGAACTATGGCTACACCTTC.

This chain links TRBV10-3 with TRBJ1-1, with 8 bases identical to TRBD1. Germline values: CDR1 ENHRY, CDR2 SYGVKD. With V trimmed by 6 bases and J by 6 bases, 9 bases remained unmatched. CDR3 size: 14 residues. The CDR3 coding sequence is TGTGCCATCAGCAAGACAGGGGAAGGGGCTGAAGCTTTCTTT. Translated, it gives CAISKTGEGAEAFF.

V is TRBV5-4 and J is TRBJ2-3; 9 bases are shared with TRBD2. Trimming cost V 4 bases and J 4 bases; bases outside gene matches: 7. The CDR3 extends over 15 amino acids. The germline V gene encodes CDR1 SGHNT and CDR2 YYREEE (reference sequence). This CDR3 reads CASSIAGGAADTQYF. The CDR3 bases are TGTGCCAGCAGCATTGCGGGGGGGGCGGCAGATACGCAGTATTTT.